This TCR beta chain was recovered during a study of post-analysis software for immune sequencing data. Study context: Courses of disease covered relapsing-remitting, secondary progressive and progressive-relapsing multiple sclerosis.

The sample holds many counts of this clonotype. The target antigen is unknown. Carried by the TCR beta cDNA libraries were unique molecular identifiers. Once roughly 0.9 to 10 million T cells were used, roughly 500,000 cDNA molecules resulted. TCRdb re-called the PCR reads through MiXCR, storing one row per CDR3 protein. The sample has about 200,000 distinct CDR3 sequences, approximately 30% seen once. This CDR3 contains 15 residues. Trimming pared 1 base from V and 2 bases from J, leaving 12 bases between. Germline CDR1 is LNHNV and CDR2 is YYDKDF (reference sequence). Study-level results: The study found significantly lower normalized Chao1 diversity in multiple sclerosis patients than in controls. Included in a set of about five TRBV segments more frequent in patients than controls were TRBV5-6, TRBV5-1 and TRBV20-1. Same-batch preparations were strongly co-clustered by F measure.

The rearrangement joins TRBV15 to TRBJ2-7; D perhaps matches TRBD1 (6 bases). The sequencing input was blood. This receptor was identified in a girl aged 2 to 17 with multiple sclerosis. The CDR3 is CATSRVGQWPYEQYF. The DNA for the CDR3 is TGTGCCACCAGCAGAGTAGGACAGTGGCCCTACGAGCAGTACTTC.